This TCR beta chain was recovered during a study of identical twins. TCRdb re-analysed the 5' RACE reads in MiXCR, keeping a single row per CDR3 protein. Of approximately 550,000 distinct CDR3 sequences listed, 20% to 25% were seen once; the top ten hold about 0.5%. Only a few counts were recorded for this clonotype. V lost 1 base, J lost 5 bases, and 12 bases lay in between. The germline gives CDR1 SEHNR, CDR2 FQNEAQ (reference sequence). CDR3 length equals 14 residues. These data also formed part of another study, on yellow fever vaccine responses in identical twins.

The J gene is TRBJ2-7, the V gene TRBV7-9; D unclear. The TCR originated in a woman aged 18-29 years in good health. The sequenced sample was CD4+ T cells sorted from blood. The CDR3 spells CASSLDADRHEQYF. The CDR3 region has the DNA TGTGCCAGCAGCTTAGATGCGGATCGGCACGAGCAGTACTTC.